Below, 13 T cell receptor beta chains from the same sample are listed, as sequenced in a study of blood T cell repertoires in COVID-19. TCRdb's table, derived via immunoSEQ multiplex PCR, lists solely in-frame clones and lacks some. The sample lists fewer than 500,000 clones, roughly 88% occurring once. Sequenced sample: peripheral blood. The origin of the receptors is a young woman with active or convalescent COVID-19.

This chain connects TRBV7-9 to TRBJ1-5, with D unresolved. V gave up 2 bases and J gave up 0 bases, with 11 bases separating them. Germline CDR1 is SEHNR and CDR2 is FQNEAQ (reference sequence). This CDR3 is built from 16 residues. CDR3 in amino acids: CASSLYGLYSNQPQHF. CDR3 DNA: TGTGCCAGCAGCTTATACGGACTTTATAGCAATCAGCCCCAGCATTTT.

This clone has a single count. This chain uses TRBV14 with TRBJ2-1; 10 bases are shared with TRBD1. With V trimmed by 1 base and J by 9 bases, 12 bases remained unmatched. Germline CDR1 SGHDN, CDR2 FVKESK. The CDR3 spans 17 residues. This chain's CDR3 is CASSQAPGQGPQVEQFF. CDR3 DNA sequence: TGTGCCAGCAGCCAAGCGCCGGGACAGGGGCCTCAGGTTGAGCAGTTCTTC.

The chain carries TRBV25-1 and TRBJ1-1; D perhaps matches TRBD1 (6 bases). The germline CDR1 and CDR2 sequences are MGHDK and SYGVNS. This CDR3 is 15 amino acids long. The V gene lost 2 bases and the J gene lost 0 bases, with 10 bases spanning the gap. CDR3 region: CASSEAGAMNTEAFF. CDR3 sequence (DNA): TGTGCCAGCAGTGAAGCAGGGGCCATGAACACTGAAGCTTTCTTT.

The chain recombines TRBV9 with TRBJ1-5; tentatively, D is TRBD1 (6 bases). The CDR3 has 14 residues. Germline assignment: CDR1 SGDLS and CDR2 YYNGEE. Deletions cut 3 bases from V and 9 bases from J, with 16 bases between. The CDR3 is CASSDSGGQRPQHF. Here the CDR3 DNA reads TGTGCCAGCAGCGATAGTGGGGGCCAGCGGCCCCAGCATTTT.

The rearrangement links TRBV5-8 to TRBJ2-5; 13 positions match TRBD2. CDR3 length: 16 amino acids. V lost 5 bases, J lost 2 bases, and 6 bases stayed unmatched. Germline V lookup: CDR1 SGHTS, CDR2 YDEGEE. Here the CDR3 DNA reads TGTGCCAGCAGGGCCGGGACTAGCGGGGATCAAGAGACCCAGTACTTC. It specifies CASRAGTSGDQETQYF.

The V call is TRBV19, the J call TRBJ1-2; D is unclear. This CDR3 is 13 amino acids long. The germline CDR1 and CDR2 sequences are LNHDA and SQIVND (reference sequence). V was clipped by 6 bases and J by 0 bases, with 8 bases between them. CDR3: CASSSSANYGYTF. CDR3 in DNA: TGTGCCAGTAGCTCTTCGGCTAACTATGGCTACACCTTC.

This rearrangement joins TRBV15 to TRBJ1-1, with D uncertain. Germline CDR1 reads LNHNV; CDR2 reads YYDKDF (reference sequence). This CDR3 spans 15 amino acids. V was clipped by 0 bases and J by 1 base, with 9 bases between them. This CDR3 reads CATSRDSQRNTEAFF. CDR3 DNA: TGTGCCACCAGCAGAGATAGCCAGAGGAACACTGAAGCTTTCTTT.

The gene calls are TRBV20-1 and TRBJ2-7, with a weak D call TRBD1 (6 bases). V dropped 3 bases and J dropped 1 base, with 10 bases sitting between them. The germline gives CDR1 DFQATT, CDR2 SNEGSKA (reference sequence). The CDR3 is 13 residues long. The CDR3 spells CSASNRASYEQYF. The CDR3 coding sequence is TGCAGTGCTAGTAACAGGGCTTCCTACGAGCAGTACTTC.

V is TRBV5-4 and J is TRBJ2-5; D may be TRBD2 (6 bases). Germline V gene data show CDR1 as SGHNT and CDR2 as YYREEE (reference sequence). The CDR3 consists of 16 residues. Trimming stripped 0 bases from V and 2 bases from J, with 14 bases between. Here the CDR3 reads CASSLGGLAKQETQYF. The CDR3 DNA reads as TGTGCCAGCAGCTTGGGAGGGCTAGCGAAACAAGAGACCCAGTACTTC.

The gene calls are TRBV15 and TRBJ1-3, with a weak D call TRBD1 (6 bases). The CDR3 extends over 15 amino acids. Germline lookup yields CDR1 LNHNV and CDR2 YYDKDF (reference sequence). Trimming shortened V by 5 bases and J by 2 bases, and 13 bases separated the two germline ends. CDR3 loop: CATSGTGYTGNTIYF. Here the CDR3 DNA reads TGTGCCACCAGCGGCACAGGGTATACTGGAAACACCATATATTTT.

The J gene is TRBJ1-2, the V gene TRBV6-5; D call uncertain. Trimming took 2 bases from V and 0 from J, leaving 10 bases between them. The germline gives CDR1 MNHEY, CDR2 SVGAGI. There are 15 residues in the CDR3. CDR3 sequence: CASSYASGTNYGYTF. CDR3 DNA sequence: TGTGCCAGCAGTTACGCCTCCGGGACTAACTATGGCTACACCTTC.

The chain uses TRBV6-5 and TRBJ1-2; 9 bases map to TRBD1. The trim removed 8 bases at V and 4 bases at J, leaving 11 bases unmatched. Germline V CDR1 and CDR2: MNHEY, SVGAGI. The CDR3 totals 15 residues. The CDR3 reads CASPPSGQGFYGYTF. CDR3 in DNA: TGTGCCAGCCCGCCGAGTGGACAGGGGTTCTATGGCTACACCTTC.

The V gene is TRBV7-2, the J gene TRBJ1-5; no firm D call. Per the germline V gene, CDR1 is SGHTA and CDR2 is FQGNSA. CDR3 length: 15 residues. The V end was cut by 1 base, the J end by 4 bases, with 11 bases between. The CDR3 reads CASSLDSLPNQPQHF. In DNA form, the CDR3 reads TGTGCCAGCAGCTTAGATAGCCTTCCTAATCAGCCCCAGCATTTT.